Following are 20 T cell receptor beta chains from one sample sequenced in a study of siplizumab effects on memory and regulatory T cells. Repertoires were generated with immunoSEQ multiplex PCR, while TCRdb's copy carries only in-frame clones and drops some. The table includes some 100,000 clones, under 95% detected once. The sequencing sample was made of Tregs sorted from blood. The receptors derive from a human donor in good health.

The sample holds a few counts of this clone. This chain joins TRBV10-1 and TRBJ1-3; D remains unclear. Trimming took 4 bases from V and 2 from J, leaving 6 bases between them. The CDR3 covers 13 residues. CDR1 WNHNN and CDR2 SYGVQD come from the germline V gene (reference sequence). CDR3 region: CASSAQTGNTIYF. The CDR3 DNA reads as TGCGCCAGCAGTGCCCAGACTGGAAACACCATATATTTT.

The gene calls are TRBV7-9 and TRBJ1-1; a weak D match, TRBD1 (5 bases). This CDR3 is built from 15 residues. CDR1 is SEHNR, CDR2 FQNEAQ, per germline (reference sequence). Trimming stripped 3 bases from V and 0 bases from J, with 11 bases between. The CDR3: CASSLLGHLNTEAFF. The CDR3 coding sequence is TGTGCCAGCAGCTTGTTAGGACACCTGAACACTGAAGCTTTCTTT.

The rearrangement links TRBV19 to TRBJ2-7, with TRBD2 matching over 9 bases. J was trimmed by 0 bases and V by 5 bases; bases with no gene match: 5. CDR1 is LNHDA and CDR2 is SQIVND in the germline V gene (reference sequence). The CDR3 covers 15 residues. Written as DNA, the CDR3 is TGTGCCAGTAGTTGGGCGGGAGGGAGCTCCTACGAGCAGTACTTC. It encodes CASSWAGGSSYEQYF.

This clone has just a few counts. The chain recombines TRBV29-1 with TRBJ1-2; D is perhaps TRBD1 (5 bases). Germline V gene lookup returns CDR1 SQVTM and CDR2 ANQGSEA. The CDR3 loop spans 13 amino acids. Between the trimmed V and J ends, which lost 2 bases and 7 bases, there was a span of 14 bases. CDR3 coding DNA: TGCAGCGTTGAATCCGGGAGGGACGGTGGCTACACCTTC. Translated: CSVESGRDGGYTF.

The chain employs TRBV5-1 and TRBJ2-3; TRBD2 aligns across 11 bases. Germline values: CDR1 SGHRS, CDR2 YFSETQ. This CDR3 is 18 amino acids long. The V segment lost 3 bases and the J segment 4 bases; nucleotides outside the gene matches: 13. CDR3 DNA sequence: TGCGCCAGCAGCTCCGGCACTAGCGGGAGTAGATATTCAGATACGCAGTATTTT. This sequence encodes CASSSGTSGSRYSDTQYF.

The count of this clone is one. This chain connects TRBV6-1 to TRBJ1-1; D gene uncertain. Deletions cut 8 bases from V and 3 bases from J, with 13 bases between. Germline CDR1 MNHNS, CDR2 SASEGT. This CDR3 contains 13 residues. The CDR3 loop is CASRPGFDTEAFF. For the CDR3, the DNA is TGTGCCAGCCGTCCGGGGTTTGACACTGAAGCTTTCTTT.

The chain links TRBV19 to TRBJ2-3; D gene uncertain. Per the germline V gene, CDR1 is LNHDA and CDR2 is SQIVND (reference sequence). Trimming left V 5 bases short and J 14 bases short, with 23 bases between. The CDR3 covers 14 residues. The CDR3 region has the DNA TGTGCCAGTAGTTTAGGAACGAAAACGCCCGCGGTGTATTTT. Amino acid sequence: CASSLGTKTPAVYF. The variable domain in full, completed from reference TRBV19 and TRBJ2-3, reads DGGITQSPKYLFRKEGQNVTLSCEQNLNHDAMYWYRQDPGQGLRLIYYSQIVNDFQKGDIAEGYSVSREKKESFPLTVTSAQKNPTAFYLCASSLGTKTPAVYFGPGTRLTVL.

J is TRBJ2-5 and V is TRBV7-6; D possibly uses TRBD1 or TRBD2 (5 bases each). This CDR3 contains 15 residues. The germline V gene encodes CDR1 SGHVS and CDR2 FNYEAQ. Trimming left V 5 bases short and J 5 bases short, with 18 bases between. The CDR3 DNA reads TGTGCCAGCAGCAAGGGGTTTGGGAGTTTGGAGACCCAGTACTTC. This sequence encodes CASSKGFGSLETQYF.

The chain links TRBV6-5 to TRBJ2-5, with D unresolved. Germline V lookup: CDR1 MNHEY, CDR2 SVGAGI. The CDR3 spans 13 residues. Trimming removed 8 bases from V and 4 bases from J, with 14 bases in between. This CDR3 is CASSLGVIETQYF. The CDR3 DNA reads TGTGCCAGCTCCTTAGGTGTCATAGAGACCCAGTACTTC.

This chain connects TRBV19 to TRBJ2-1; D gene unclear. In germline, CDR1 is LNHDA, CDR2 SQIVND (reference sequence). CDR3 length: 11 residues. The V gene lost 6 bases and the J gene lost 7 bases, with 7 bases spanning the gap. The CDR3 nucleotides are TGTGCCAGTAGGCTCGAGAATGAGCAGTTCTTC. Protein product: CASRLENEQFF.

The chain links TRBV29-1 to TRBJ1-2; D is uncertain. Trimming took 3 bases from V and 3 from J, leaving 11 bases between them. This CDR3 has 13 amino acids. Germline loops: CDR1 SQVTM, CDR2 ANQGSEA. CDR3 DNA sequence: TGCAGCGTTGATGGGAACGTAGACTATGGCTACACCTTC. It yields the protein CSVDGNVDYGYTF. Supplemented by reference TRBV29-1 and TRBJ1-2, the full variable domain reads SAVISQKPSRDICQRGTSLTIQCQVDSQVTMMFWYRQQPGQSLTLIATANQGSEATYESGFVIDKFPISRPNLTFSTLTVSNMSPEDSSIYLCSVDGNVDYGYTFGSGTRLTVV.

For the CDR3, the DNA is TGCGCCAGCAGCGGGGGATTTCCCTACAATGAGCAGTTCTTC. Amino acid sequence: CASSGGFPYNEQFF. The V gene is TRBV5-1, the J gene TRBJ2-1; D is tentatively TRBD1 or TRBD2 (5 bases each). Deletions cut 4 bases from V and 2 bases from J, with 10 bases between. The CDR3 totals 14 residues. Germline CDR1 reads SGHRS; CDR2 reads YFSETQ. The full variable domain, with the rest looked up from reference TRBV5-1 and TRBJ2-1, is KAGVTQTPRYLIKTRGQQVTLSCSPISGHRSVSWYQQTPGQGLQFLFEYFSETQRNKGNFPGRFSGRQFSNSRSEMNVSTLELGDSALYLCASSGGFPYNEQFFGPGTRLTVL.

This rearrangement joins TRBV15 to TRBJ1-1; D is perhaps TRBD1 (6 bases). The CDR3 totals 14 residues. From germline, CDR1 is LNHNV and CDR2 YYDKDF (reference sequence). V lost 5 bases and J 0 bases, leaving 10 bases between the germline ends. CDR3 coding DNA: TGTGCCACCAGCTCACAGGGTATGAACACTGAAGCTTTCTTT. This translates into CATSSQGMNTEAFF.

The chain combines TRBV5-8 with TRBJ2-5; the D gene is possibly TRBD1 (6 bases). This CDR3 is built from 15 residues. Trimming took 7 bases from V and 1 from J, leaving 17 bases between them. Looked up from germline, CDR1 is SGHTS and CDR2 is YDEGEE. DNA for the CDR3: TGTGCCAGCGGGCCCTCCGGGACACTCCAAGAGACCCAGTACTTC. Translation: CASGPSGTLQETQYF.

This chain joins TRBV11-1 and TRBJ2-7; 11 bases agree with TRBD2. Germline V gene lookup returns CDR1 SGHAT and CDR2 FQDESV (reference sequence). V trimming: 6 bases; J trimming: 4 bases; junction bases outside the gene matches: 8. This CDR3 spans 15 amino acids. CDR3 residues: CASRSTSGRVYEQYF. CDR3 in DNA: TGTGCCAGCAGGAGTACTAGCGGGAGAGTTTACGAGCAGTACTTC.

The V gene is TRBV6-5, the J gene TRBJ2-7; D gene unclear. Trimming pared 5 bases from V and 1 base from J, leaving 9 bases between. The CDR3 loop spans 13 amino acids. Germline-derived CDR1 and CDR2 are MNHEY and SVGAGI. The CDR3 spells CASSNSLSYEQYF. The CDR3 bases are TGTGCCAGCAGTAACAGCCTTTCCTACGAGCAGTACTTC.

The chain links TRBV30 to TRBJ2-7, with D uncertain. The CDR3 loop spans 11 amino acids. Trimming shortened V by 5 bases and J by 4 bases, and 9 bases separated the two germline ends. Germline lookup yields CDR1 GTSNPN and CDR2 SVGIG (reference sequence). The CDR3 reads CAWGSTYEQYF. CDR3 in DNA: TGTGCCTGGGGGTCAACATACGAGCAGTACTTC. Looking up the rest from reference TRBV30 and TRBJ2-7 gives the full variable domain: SQTIHQWPATLVQPVGSPLSLECTVEGTSNPNLYWYRQAAGRGLQLLFYSVGIGQISSEVPQNLSASRPQDRQFILSSKKLLLSDSGFYLCAWGSTYEQYFGPGTRLTVT.

V and J are TRBV19 and TRBJ2-1; 8 bases fit TRBD2. Per the germline V gene, CDR1 is LNHDA and CDR2 is SQIVND (reference sequence). V was pared by 4 bases and J by 9 bases, with 5 bases of the junction left unmatched. CDR3 length equals 13 residues. The CDR3 spells CASSKIAGSEQFF. The CDR3 nucleotides read TGTGCCAGTAGTAAAATAGCGGGATCTGAGCAGTTCTTC. The full variable domain, in which reference TRBV19 and TRBJ2-1 provide the parts outside the CDR3, is DGGITQSPKYLFRKEGQNVTLSCEQNLNHDAMYWYRQDPGQGLRLIYYSQIVNDFQKGDIAEGYSVSREKKESFPLTVTSAQKNPTAFYLCASSKIAGSEQFFGPGTRLTVL.

This clone was observed a few times. The chain is built from TRBV5-1 and TRBJ1-2; 9 bases align to TRBD1. The CDR3 is 14 amino acids. The V and J ends lost 4 bases and 5 bases, in that order; junction bases with no gene match: 6. Per germline, CDR1 SGHRS and CDR2 YFSETQ. For the CDR3, the DNA is TGCGCCAGCAGCACCGGACAGGGGAGGTATGGCTACACCTTC. Amino acid sequence: CASSTGQGRYGYTF. The complete variable domain, with remaining parts taken from reference TRBV5-1 and TRBJ1-2, reads KAGVTQTPRYLIKTRGQQVTLSCSPISGHRSVSWYQQTPGQGLQFLFEYFSETQRNKGNFPGRFSGRQFSNSRSEMNVSTLELGDSALYLCASSTGQGRYGYTFGSGTRLTVV.

The V call is TRBV11-2, the J call TRBJ2-1, with 7 bases aligning to TRBD1. V lost 3 bases and J lost 5; bases outside the gene matches: 1. Germline-derived CDR1 and CDR2 are SGHAT and FQNNGV. This CDR3 comprises 13 residues. CDR3 DNA: TGTGCCAGCAGCTTGGGACAGAACAATGAGCAGTTCTTC. It encodes CASSLGQNNEQFF.